The rows below give T cell receptor beta chains drawn from one sample of a study of CD39 and CD103 CD8 tumor-infiltrating T cells. Measured with immunoSEQ multiplex PCR; TCRdb has only the in-frame clones, and not every one. The sample holds about 17,000 clones, about nine tenths seen once. Input material: CD8+ T cells sorted from blood. These receptors were obtained from a human donor with head and neck squamous cell carcinoma. The CDR3 runs from the conserved cysteine through the conserved F or W. D genes are given only for firm matches. Not every row has a clone size; where given, it reads once, few, many or a size class.

v_gene	j_gene	d_gene	len	abundance	CDR3aa	CDR3nt
TRBV28	TRBJ1-1	.	15	.	CASSLERGWGTEAFF	TGTGCCAGCAGTTTAGAAAGGGGCTGGGGCACTGAAGCTTTCTTT
TRBV4-2	TRBJ1-1	.	14	.	CASSSGGGAGEAFF	TGTGCCAGCAGCTCCGGCGGAGGGGCGGGTGAAGCTTTCTTT
TRBV5-1	TRBJ1-1	TRBD1	14	.	CASSFDRVATEAFF	TGCGCCAGCAGCTTTGACAGGGTGGCCACTGAAGCTTTCTTT
TRBV4-1	TRBJ2-7	.	13	.	CASSQDWGDEQYF	TGCGCCAGCAGCCAAGACTGGGGGGACGAGCAGTACTTC
TRBV28	TRBJ1-1	.	13	once	CASSLIGNTEAFF	TGTGCCAGCAGTTTGATCGGGAACACTGAAGCTTTCTTT
TRBV7-7	TRBJ2-2	TRBD2	15	.	CASSLNRGGPGELFF	TGTGCTAGCAGCTTAAACCGGGGAGGGCCCGGGGAGCTGTTTTTT
TRBV9	TRBJ2-3	TRBD2	16	.	CASSAWERGERDTQYF	TGTGCCAGCAGCGCTTGGGAGCGGGGGGAGAGAGATACGCAGTATTTT
TRBV5-1	TRBJ2-3	.	16	.	CASSLPFAGGTDTQYF	TGCGCCAGCAGCTTACCTTTTGCGGGTGGCACAGATACGCAGTATTTT
TRBV11-2	TRBJ2-4	TRBD2	17	.	CASSLLAGSGAKNIQYF	TGTGCCAGCAGCTTACTAGCGGGGAGTGGGGCCAAAAACATTCAGTACTTC
TRBV7-9	TRBJ1-2	.	13	.	CASSPDGTYGYTF	TGTGCCAGCAGCCCGGACGGAACCTATGGCTACACCTTC
TRBV2	TRBJ1-2	TRBD1	12	.	CASNQGVGGYTF	TGTGCCAGCAACCAGGGGGTAGGTGGCTACACCTTC
TRBV18	TRBJ2-4	.	19	.	CASSPPQGSSPLAKNIQYF	TGTGCCAGCTCACCCCCGCAGGGATCCAGCCCTCTAGCCAAAAACATTCAGTACTTC
TRBV5-4	TRBJ1-6	.	12	.	CASGTANSPLHF	TGTGCCAGCGGAACTGCTAATTCACCCCTCCACTTT
TRBV5-4	TRBJ2-2	.	12	.	CASSFHTGELFF	TGTGCCAGCAGCTTCCACACCGGGGAGCTGTTTTTT
TRBV15	TRBJ1-1	.	14	.	CATSMNRASTEAFF	TGTGCCACCAGCATGAACAGGGCCTCCACTGAAGCTTTCTTT
TRBV18	TRBJ1-1	.	13	.	CASSPTGNTEAFF	TGTGCCAGCTCTCCTACAGGTAACACTGAAGCTTTCTTT
TRBV4-1	TRBJ2-1	.	20	.	CASSQVFPRSDHPNYNEQFF	TGCGCCAGCAGCCAAGTTTTCCCAAGGTCCGATCATCCGAACTACAATGAGCAGTTCTTC
TRBV4-1	TRBJ2-7	TRBD2	16	.	CASSQDGREGSYEQYF	TGCGCCAGCAGCCAAGATGGACGGGAGGGGTCCTACGAGCAGTACTTC
TRBV9	TRBJ2-5	.	15	once	CASSAPGSYQETQYF	TGTGCCAGCAGCGCCCCAGGCAGTTACCAAGAGACCCAGTACTTC
TRBV5-4	TRBJ2-7	TRBD2	17	once	CASSFGTSGGAPDEQYF	TGTGCCAGCAGCTTTGGGACTAGCGGGGGGGCCCCGGACGAGCAGTACTTC
TRBV5-1	TRBJ2-1	TRBD1	15	.	CASSLGQGGGNEQFF	TGCGCCAGCAGCTTGGGACAGGGGGGAGGCAATGAGCAGTTCTTC
TRBV9	TRBJ2-1	TRBD2	16	.	CASSLSGLADYNEQFF	TGTGCCAGCAGCTTATCGGGACTAGCGGACTACAATGAGCAGTTCTTC
TRBV16	TRBJ1-1	TRBD1	18	.	CASSQRGQVFGMNTEAFF	TGTGCCAGCAGCCAAAGGGGACAGGTCTTTGGGATGAACACTGAAGCTTTCTTT
TRBV2	TRBJ2-4	.	14	.	CASDGEGSKNIQYF	TGTGCCAGCGACGGGGAAGGCTCCAAAAACATTCAGTACTTC
TRBV6-6	TRBJ1-1	.	11	.	CASRETYQAFF	TGTGCCAGCAGGGAGACATACCAAGCTTTCTTT
TRBV2	TRBJ1-2	.	13	.	CASKQDSTYGYTF	TGTGCCAGCAAGCAGGACAGTACCTATGGCTACACCTTC
TRBV12-5	TRBJ1-1	.	12	.	CASGFSYFEAFF	TGTGCTAGTGGTTTCTCCTACTTTGAAGCTTTCTTT
TRBV14	TRBJ1-2	.	13	.	CASSQYPVYGYTF	TGTGCCAGCAGCCAATATCCGGTTTATGGCTACACCTTC
TRBV19	TRBJ2-2	.	13	once	CASSILAPGELFF	TGTGCCAGTAGTATATTAGCCCCCGGGGAGCTGTTTTTT
TRBV5-6	TRBJ2-7	.	14	once	CASSLRQDSYEQYF	TGTGCCAGCAGCTTACGGCAGGACTCCTACGAGCAGTACTTC
TRBV13	TRBJ2-3	TRBD2	15	.	CASRLGRGNADTQYF	TGTGCCAGCAGGCTGGGGCGGGGGAACGCAGATACGCAGTATTTT
TRBV11-2	TRBJ1-1	.	18	.	CASSLDLALGGSNTEAFF	TGTGCCAGCAGCTTAGACCTAGCGTTGGGGGGGTCAAACACTGAAGCTTTCTTT
TRBV6-1	TRBJ2-4	.	12	.	CATYDRKNIQYF	TGTGCCACCTATGACAGAAAAAACATTCAGTACTTC
TRBV28	TRBJ2-3	.	18	.	CASREEGRLKLPSDTQYF	TGTGCCAGCAGGGAGGAGGGGAGGCTAAAACTTCCCAGCGATACGCAGTATTTT
TRBV6-5	TRBJ1-3	.	15	.	CASSYGRGSGNTIYF	TGTGCCAGCAGTTACGGCAGGGGATCTGGAAACACCATATATTTT
TRBV9	TRBJ1-2	.	17	once	CASSGRQENVNHYGYTF	TGTGCCAGCAGCGGCCGACAGGAAAACGTAAACCACTATGGCTACACCTTC
TRBV5-4	TRBJ2-3	.	16	.	CASSARGLGDSDTQYF	TGTGCCAGCAGCGCACGCGGTCTTGGCGACTCAGATACGCAGTATTTT
TRBV27	TRBJ1-5	.	14	.	CASSPETQAEPQHF	TGTGCCAGCAGTCCCGAAACACAGGCTGAGCCCCAGCATTTT
TRBV7-9	TRBJ1-1	.	12	.	CASSLKNTEAFF	TGTGCCAGCAGCTTGAAAAACACTGAAGCTTTCTTT
TRBV4-1	TRBJ2-3	.	14	.	CASSQGASTDTQYF	TGCGCCAGCAGCCAAGGGGCTAGCACAGATACGCAGTATTTT
TRBV5-1	TRBJ2-6	TRBD1	14	.	CATQTGSGANVLTF	TGCGCCACCCAGACAGGGTCTGGGGCCAACGTCCTGACTTTC
TRBV29-1	TRBJ2-1	TRBD2	15	once	CSVAGLAGGYNEQFF	TGCAGCGTTGCAGGACTAGCGGGGGGGTACAATGAGCAGTTCTTC
TRBV28	TRBJ1-4	TRBD1	13	once	CASRPHRGEKLFF	TGTGCCAGCAGACCTCACAGGGGTGAAAAACTGTTTTTT
TRBV2	TRBJ2-7	.	12	.	CASGDLTYEQYF	TGTGCCAGCGGGGACCTGACCTACGAGCAGTACTTC
TRBV27	TRBJ1-2	.	13	.	CASKRILDYGYTF	TGTGCCAGCAAGAGGATACTCGACTATGGCTACACCTTC
TRBV29-1	TRBJ1-1	.	14	.	CSVSSGTFNTEAFF	TGCAGCGTGAGCTCTGGCACTTTTAACACTGAAGCTTTCTTT
TRBV13	TRBJ1-1	.	17	.	CASSYSRSSRPVGEAFF	TGTGCCAGCAGCTATTCGCGAAGTTCGCGCCCGGTGGGTGAAGCTTTCTTT
TRBV4-1	TRBJ1-5	TRBD1	15	.	CASSQQGAVYQPQHF	TGCGCCAGCAGCCAACAGGGGGCGGTGTATCAGCCCCAGCATTTT
TRBV2	TRBJ1-1	.	14	.	CASSDFKGLAEAFF	TGTGCCAGCAGTGACTTTAAGGGTTTAGCTGAAGCTTTCTTT
TRBV7-9	TRBJ2-7	TRBD2	18	.	CASSLAGTSGGISYEQYF	TGTGCCAGCAGCTTAGCCGGGACTAGCGGGGGAATCTCCTACGAGCAGTACTTC
TRBV19	TRBJ1-2	.	14	.	CASSIVPEGPGYTF	TGTGCCAGTAGTATAGTTCCGGAGGGACCTGGCTACACCTTC
TRBV5-8	TRBJ1-1	.	12	.	CASSLGGQKAFF	TGTGCCAGCAGCTTGGGAGGACAGAAAGCTTTCTTT
TRBV19	TRBJ2-1	TRBD2	17	.	CASQRWGGKPSYNEQFF	TGTGCCAGTCAAAGGTGGGGGGGTAAGCCCTCCTACAATGAGCAGTTCTTC
TRBV19	TRBJ1-1	.	15	few	CASSIDGGHLTEAFF	TGTGCCAGTAGTATAGATGGGGGACACCTCACTGAAGCTTTCTTT